The next 6 T cell receptor beta chains were all read from a single sample in a study of OX40 agonist ivuxolimab in advanced cancers. The protocol was immunoSEQ multiplex PCR, while the TCRdb copy is restricted to in-frame clones and leaves out a portion. The sample records some 70,000 clones, approximately 80% being singletons. The sample in question was CD4+ or CD8+ T cells sorted from blood, obtained in a trial of the OX40 agonist ivuxolimab. The origin of the receptors is an adult with an advanced solid tumor such as melanoma, head and neck, liver or kidney cancer.

CDR3 in amino acids: CASSLGGQGAGNTIYF. The CDR3 DNA follows: TGTGCCAGCAGCTTAGGGGGACAGGGGGCTGGAAACACCATATATTTT. J is TRBJ1-3 and V is TRBV7-2; 11 nucleotides align to TRBD1. The germline gives CDR1 SGHTA, CDR2 FQGNSA. With 1 base clipped from V and 2 bases from J, the junction kept 1 base outside the gene matches. This CDR3 has 16 residues.

J is TRBJ2-5 and V is TRBV14; TRBD1 or TRBD2 may be the D gene (5 bases each). The CDR3 has 13 residues. Germline V gene data show CDR1 as SGHDN and CDR2 as FVKESK. The V gene lost 3 bases and the J gene lost 5 bases, with 10 bases spanning the gap. CDR3 protein: CASSQAWGETQYF. The CDR3 DNA reads TGTGCCAGCAGCCAGGCATGGGGGGAGACCCAGTACTTC.

This rearrangement joins TRBV2 to TRBJ1-2; no firm D call. V gave up 2 bases and J gave up 5 bases, with 6 bases separating them. The CDR3 loop spans 12 amino acids. Per germline, CDR1 SNHLY and CDR2 FYNNEI. CDR3 sequence reads: CASSEQRYGYTF. For the CDR3, the DNA is TGTGCCAGCAGTGAACAGAGGTATGGCTACACCTTC.

This clone was observed many times. The chain is built from TRBV10-2 and TRBJ2-7, with 8 bases identical to TRBD1. V was pared by 2 bases and J by 0 bases, with 3 bases of the junction left unmatched. CDR3 length: 15 amino acids. The germline V gene has CDR1 WSHSY and CDR2 SAAADI. In DNA form, the CDR3 reads TGCGCCAGCAGTGAGCCCGGGACAGGCTCCTACGAGCAGTACGTC. It encodes CASSEPGTGSYEQYV.

This clone has only one observation. The chain is built from TRBV7-3 and TRBJ2-1; TRBD2 aligns across 9 bases. The V and J ends lost 5 bases and 5 bases, in that order; junction bases with no gene match: 13. The CDR3 consists of 17 residues. Germline values: CDR1 SGHTA, CDR2 FQGTGA. CDR3 loop: CASSTLAGPLSHNEQFF. For the CDR3, the DNA is TGTGCCAGCAGCACCCTAGCGGGGCCCTTGAGCCACAATGAGCAGTTCTTC.

The chain carries TRBV27 and TRBJ2-7, with TRBD1 identical over 7 bases. V dropped 5 bases and J dropped 3; count of bases not matched to a gene: 10. The CDR3 extends over 15 amino acids. Per germline, CDR1 MNHEY and CDR2 SMNVEV (reference sequence). The CDR3 bases are TGTGCCAGCAGTGAATTGGGACAGACCCTCTACGAGCAGTACTTC. Residues: CASSELGQTLYEQYF.